The T cell receptor beta chain under discussion was sequenced for a study of shared clonotypes between healthy human individuals. As regards this clone: The sample has other DNA sequences that encode this CDR3 too.

Profiled with immunoSEQ multiplex PCR; TCRdb holds only in-frame clones, not every one. The data hold millions of clones, with approximately 92% observed a single time. All donors were healthy HIV-negative adults lacking recent acute infections or vaccinations. Both subsets, CD45RA+ naive and CD45RA-negative memory, were split from the CD4+ cells. V shed 6 bases and J shed 4 bases, with 12 bases lying between them. This CDR3 comprises 14 residues. Germline lookup yields CDR1 SNHLY and CDR2 FYNNEI. This receptor was taken from a man younger than 30 in good health. Sequencing was carried out using naive CD4+ T cells sorted from blood. Documented subset: CD45RA+ positively selected. The rearrangement joins TRBV2 to TRBJ2-2; tentatively, D is TRBD1 (6 bases). This CDR3 reads CASSKQGATGELFF. Here the CDR3 DNA reads TGTGCCAGCAGCAAACAGGGAGCCACCGGGGAGCTGTTTTTT. Looking up the rest from reference TRBV2 and TRBJ2-2 gives the full variable domain: EPEVTQTPSHQVTQMGQEVILRCVPISNHLYFYWYRQILGQKVEFLVSFYNNEISEKSEIFDDQFSVERPDGSNFTLKIRSTKLEDSAMYFCASSKQGATGELFFGEGSRLTVL.